This TCR beta chain derives from a study of blood T cell repertoires in COVID-19. Across about two dozen US areas, participants ranged in age from about 18 to 100 years. Participant-reported clinical history was the basis for cohort assignment. Two consecutive negative NP/OP PCR tests, clearance, or resolved symptoms defined Cohort 3 recovery. Concerning this clone: At the DNA level, this CDR3 is encoded by other sequences in the same sample as well.

Trimming left V 1 base short and J 0 bases short, with 8 bases between. The V gene's germline CDR1 is SGHTA and CDR2 FQGNSA. The CDR3 has 15 amino acids. In the source study's methods: Reference gene primer amplification gave nucleated cell count estimates. Generated by immunoSEQ multiplex PCR, the TCRdb table keeps only in-frame clones and is missing some. The D gene and trimming were derived from the DNA, and the V and J assignments and clone size from that table. The data contain fewer than 400,000 clones, approximately 86% of them singletons. The genes are TRBV7-2 and TRBJ2-3; D is perhaps TRBD2 (6 bases). This clonotype was obtained from a woman aged 18-29 years who had recovered from COVID-19. Sequencing input: PBMCs or T cells enriched from blood (not recorded which). CDR3 region: CASSLVAGSTDTQYF. The CDR3 DNA sequence: TGTGCCAGCAGCTTAGTTGCGGGGAGCACAGATACGCAGTATTTT.